This is a list of T cell receptor beta chains from one sample in a study of blood T cell repertoires in COVID-19. Assay used: immunoSEQ multiplex PCR; TCRdb lists only in-frame clones, some missing. Of approximately 220,000 clones detected, 70% to 90% appear once; the ten largest clones hold about 2.2%. The sample was peripheral blood. Receptors originate from a woman aged 45-65 years with acute or convalescent COVID-19. CDR3s include the opening cysteine and the closing phenylalanine or tryptophan. Fields, in order: V gene, D gene, clone size, J gene, CDR3 DNA, CDR3 protein. The D gene is left open where the match is weak. Not every row has a clone size; where given, it reads once, few, many or a size class.

TRBV2	TRBD2	once	TRBJ2-1	TGTGCCAGCAGTGAAGTTCGGACTAGCGGAGACAATGAGCAGTTCTTC	CASSEVRTSGDNEQFF
TRBV7-9	-	once	TRBJ2-7	TGTGCCAGCAGCGACAGTACCTACGAGCAGTACTTC	CASSDSTYEQYF
TRBV3-1/TRBV3-2	-	-	TRBJ1-2	TGTGCCAGCAGCCAAGGACAGAAGGGTGGCTACACCTTC	CASSQGQKGGYTF
TRBV3-1/TRBV3-2	TRBD1	-	TRBJ2-2	TGTGCCAGCAGCCTCGGACAGGGTGGCACCGGGGAGCTGTTTTTT	CASSLGQGGTGELFF
TRBV5-1	-	-	TRBJ2-1	TGCGCCAGCAGCTTGGTCCTGAGCGGTAATGAGCAGTTCTTC	CASSLVLSGNEQFF
TRBV4-2	-	-	TRBJ1-2	TGTGCCAGCAGTTTGGGACACACCTCAAACTATGGCTACACCTTC	CASSLGHTSNYGYTF
TRBV11-2	TRBD1	-	TRBJ1-2	TGTGCCAGCAGCTTCAACAGGGGTAGTTATGGCTACACCTTC	CASSFNRGSYGYTF
TRBV7-8	TRBD1	-	TRBJ2-7	TGTGCCAGCAGCCCAGGGGGTCACGAGCAGTACTTC	CASSPGGHEQYF
TRBV6-5	TRBD1	-	TRBJ2-1	TGTGCCAGCAGCCCGGGACAGGGGGACAACAATGAGCAGTTCTTC	CASSPGQGDNNEQFF
TRBV5-4	TRBD2	-	TRBJ2-7	TGTGCCAGCAGCGCAGCGGGGCCGTACGAGCAGTACTTC	CASSAAGPYEQYF
TRBV30	-	few	TRBJ2-7	TGTGCCTCCCGGGGGGACACCTACGAGCAGTACTTC	CASRGDTYEQYF
TRBV6-2/TRBV6-3	TRBD2	-	TRBJ2-5	TGTGCCAGCAGTTACCCTTTCGGCGGGGGGGCTAGAGAGACCCAGTACTTC	CASSYPFGGGARETQYF
TRBV29-1	TRBD1	-	TRBJ1-2	TGCAGCGTAGCCGGGACAGGGAAATACTATGGCTACACCTTC	CSVAGTGKYYGYTF
TRBV4-3	-	few	TRBJ2-2	TGCGCCAGCAGCCGAGTGGTACTTGCGGGCCGCACCGGGGAGCTGTTTTTT	CASSRVVLAGRTGELFF
TRBV15	-	-	TRBJ2-7	TGTGCCACCAGCAGAGATCGCGCCGTCTACGAGCAGTACTTC	CATSRDRAVYEQYF
TRBV5-5	-	-	TRBJ1-5	TGTGCCAGCAGCTTGACAGGGAATCAGCCCCAGCATTTT	CASSLTGNQPQHF
TRBV5-4	TRBD1	-	TRBJ2-7	TGTGCCAGCAGCTTGGACAGGGGATCGCAGTACTTC	CASSLDRGSQYF
TRBV24-1	-	-	TRBJ1-1	TGTGCCACCAGTGATGCCACAGGGACGACTGAAGCTTTCTTT	CATSDATGTTEAFF
TRBV19	-	-	TRBJ1-5	TGTGCCAGTAACGAAGAGGGAGGGGCCCGATGGCAGCCCCAGCATTTT	CASNEEGGARWQPQHF
TRBV7-8	-	-	TRBJ1-2	TGTGCCAGCAGCTTAGTTGCATTCCGGGACTCATCTCAAGGCTACACCTTC	CASSLVAFRDSSQGYTF
TRBV5-4	-	-	TRBJ2-3	TGTGCCAGCAGCTTCACGGACTCAGATACGCAGTATTTT	CASSFTDSDTQYF
TRBV19	-	-	TRBJ2-7	TGTGCCAGTAGTATCGGTGAGGGCCGAGAGCAGTACTTC	CASSIGEGREQYF
TRBV7-2	TRBD2	-	TRBJ2-3	TGTGCCAGCAGCATCTTCGGCGGGAGGCTAGCAGATACGCAGTATTTT	CASSIFGGRLADTQYF
TRBV9	TRBD2	once	TRBJ2-1	TGTGCCAGCAGCGCTAGCGGGGTCTACAATGAGCAGTTCTTC	CASSASGVYNEQFF
TRBV4-3	-	-	TRBJ1-4	TGCGCCAGCAGCCAAGCGGGACTTAGGGAACTGTTTTTT	CASSQAGLRELFF
TRBV19	-	-	TRBJ1-4	TGTGCCAGTAGTATTCGATTAGCAACTAATGAAAAACTGTTTTTT	CASSIRLATNEKLFF
TRBV30	-	-	TRBJ1-3	TGTGCCTGGAGTTATAGTTCGTCTCCTGGAAACACCATATATTTT	CAWSYSSSPGNTIYF
TRBV4-3	TRBD1	-	TRBJ2-7	TGCGCCAGCAGCCCCGGGACAGCCTACTACGAGCAGTACTTC	CASSPGTAYYEQYF
TRBV19	-	-	TRBJ2-5	TGTGCCAGTAGTATTAAGGGGCAAGAGACCCAGTACTTC	CASSIKGQETQYF
TRBV25-1	-	-	TRBJ1-5	TGTGCCAGCAGTGGGCAGGGGAATAACAATCAGCCCCAGCATTTT	CASSGQGNNNQPQHF
TRBV5-4	TRBD1	once	TRBJ1-2	TGTGCCAGCAGTGGGGGACAGGCTGTCTATGGCTACACCTTC	CASSGGQAVYGYTF
TRBV5-1	TRBD1	-	TRBJ2-5	TGCGCCAGCAGCTTTACAGGGGATGGGGAGTACCAAGAGACCCAGTACTTC	CASSFTGDGEYQETQYF
TRBV29-1	-	few	TRBJ1-1	TGCAGCGTTGTGGGGGGTCTGAACACTGAAGCTTTCTTT	CSVVGGLNTEAFF
TRBV7-9	TRBD1	-	TRBJ1-6	TGTGCCAGCAGCCCATCAGGGGGACGCTCCTATAATTCACCCCTCCACTTT	CASSPSGGRSYNSPLHF
TRBV10-2	TRBD2	few	TRBJ2-2	TGCGCCAGCAGTGAGGCGGGAGTTACCGGGGAGCTGTTTTTT	CASSEAGVTGELFF
TRBV30	TRBD2	-	TRBJ2-7	TGTGCCTGGAGATCGGCTAGCGGGAGGGATCACGAGCAGTACTTC	CAWRSASGRDHEQYF
TRBV7-6	-	-	TRBJ2-1	TGTGCCAGCAGCTTAAAGAGGGTCAATGAGCAGTTCTTC	CASSLKRVNEQFF
TRBV30	-	-	TRBJ1-5	TGTGCCTGGAGTGGGGAGAATCAGCCCCAGCATTTT	CAWSGENQPQHF
TRBV10-3	-	once	TRBJ2-7	TGTGCCATCAGTGAGGGACAGTTTAGCTCCTACGAGCAGTACTTC	CAISEGQFSSYEQYF
TRBV30	TRBD1	-	TRBJ1-1	TGTGCCTCGACGGACAGGGGAGCTTTCTTT	CASTDRGAFF
TRBV5-1	-	few	TRBJ2-7	TGCGCCAGCAGCTTGTCAGGGGACGAGCAGTACTTC	CASSLSGDEQYF
TRBV10-3	TRBD1	-	TRBJ1-4	TGTGCCATCAGTTATGCCCCGGGACAGGGGTCTTCCACTAATGAAAAACTGTTTTTT	CAISYAPGQGSSTNEKLFF
TRBV19	-	-	TRBJ1-5	TGTGCCAGTAGTATCACCGGCGGGGGGCCCCAGCATTTT	CASSITGGGPQHF
TRBV4-3	-	-	TRBJ1-3	TGCGCCAGCAGCCAGGACGAGGGAACCTCTGGAAACACCATATATTTT	CASSQDEGTSGNTIYF
TRBV7-2	TRBD2	-	TRBJ2-3	TGTGCCAGCAGCTCCCTAGGGACTAGCAGAGATACGCAGTATTTT	CASSSLGTSRDTQYF
TRBV3-1/TRBV3-2	TRBD1	-	TRBJ2-4	TGTGCCAGCAGCCCTCCGGGACAGCAACCTAATGCCTTCAAAAACATTCAGTACTTC	CASSPPGQQPNAFKNIQYF
TRBV21-1	-	-	TRBJ1-5	TGTGCCAGCAGCAAGTGGCCGCTCCGTCGTCAGCCCCAGCATTTT	CASSKWPLRRQPQHF
TRBV30	-	-	TRBJ1-6	TGTGCCTGGAGTGTAGGGGTGGAACATTCACCCCTCCACTTT	CAWSVGVEHSPLHF
TRBV27	-	once	TRBJ1-5	TGTGCCAGCAGAGTTTACAGGGCCCTTTATAGCAATCAGCCCCAGCATTTT	CASRVYRALYSNQPQHF
TRBV6-2/TRBV6-3	-	-	TRBJ1-2	TGTGCCAGCAGTTACGGGGGAGGATTTCCTAACTATGGCTACACCTTC	CASSYGGGFPNYGYTF
TRBV4-1	TRBD1	-	TRBJ2-7	TGCGCCAGCAGCCAACAAACCCAGACAGGGGACTTGTACGAGCAGTACTTC	CASSQQTQTGDLYEQYF
TRBV19	-	-	TRBJ1-2	TGTGCCAGTAGTATAGAGGGGCAGGGGCCCTATGGCTACACCTTC	CASSIEGQGPYGYTF
TRBV12-3/TRBV12-4	-	-	TRBJ1-4	TGTGCCAGCAGCCCTATTACTAATGAAAAACTGTTTTTT	CASSPITNEKLFF
TRBV19	TRBD2	-	TRBJ2-2	TGTGCCAGCGGGACTAGCAAAGGGGGGGAGCTGTTTTTT	CASGTSKGGELFF
TRBV27	TRBD1	-	TRBJ2-7	TGTGCCAGCAGACCTTTCGGGACAGGAGCCTACGAGCAGTACTTC	CASRPFGTGAYEQYF